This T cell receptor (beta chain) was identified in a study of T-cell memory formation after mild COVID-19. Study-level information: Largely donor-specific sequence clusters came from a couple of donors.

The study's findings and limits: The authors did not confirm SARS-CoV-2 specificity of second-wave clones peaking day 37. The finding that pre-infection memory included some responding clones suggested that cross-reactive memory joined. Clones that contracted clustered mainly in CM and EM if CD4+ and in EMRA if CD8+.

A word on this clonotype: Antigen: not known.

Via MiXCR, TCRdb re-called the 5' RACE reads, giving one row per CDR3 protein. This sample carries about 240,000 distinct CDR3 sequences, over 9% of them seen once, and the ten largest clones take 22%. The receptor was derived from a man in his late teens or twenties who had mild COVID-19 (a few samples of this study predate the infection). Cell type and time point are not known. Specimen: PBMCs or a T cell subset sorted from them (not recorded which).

CDR3 in amino acids: CASSIDGLGSYF. The CDR3, as DNA: TGTGCCAGCAGTATCGACGGCTTAGGTTCGTATTTT. J is TRBJ2-3 and V is TRBV12-3 or TRBV12-4; D is uncertain. V shed 5 bases and J shed 14 bases, with 17 bases lying between them. The CDR3 covers 12 residues.